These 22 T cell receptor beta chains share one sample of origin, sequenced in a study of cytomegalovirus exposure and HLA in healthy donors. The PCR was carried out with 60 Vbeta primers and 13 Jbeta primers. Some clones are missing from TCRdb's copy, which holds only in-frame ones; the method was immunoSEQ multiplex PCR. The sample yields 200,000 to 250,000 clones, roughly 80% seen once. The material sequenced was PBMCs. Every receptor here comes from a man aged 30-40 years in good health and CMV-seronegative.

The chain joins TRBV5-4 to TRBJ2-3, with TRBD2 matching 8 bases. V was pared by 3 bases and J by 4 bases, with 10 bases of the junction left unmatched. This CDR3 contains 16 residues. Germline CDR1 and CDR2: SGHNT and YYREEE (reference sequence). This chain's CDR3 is CASSSPTGGRPDTQYF. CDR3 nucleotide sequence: TGTGCCAGCAGCTCGCCGACGGGGGGGCGACCAGATACGCAGTATTTT.

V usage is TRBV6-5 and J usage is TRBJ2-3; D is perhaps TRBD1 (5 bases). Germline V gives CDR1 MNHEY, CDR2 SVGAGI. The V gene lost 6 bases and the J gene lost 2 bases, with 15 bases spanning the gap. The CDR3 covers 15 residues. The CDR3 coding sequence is TGTGCCAGCAGCAAAACAGGCCCCTTCACAGATACGCAGTATTTT. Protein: CASSKTGPFTDTQYF.

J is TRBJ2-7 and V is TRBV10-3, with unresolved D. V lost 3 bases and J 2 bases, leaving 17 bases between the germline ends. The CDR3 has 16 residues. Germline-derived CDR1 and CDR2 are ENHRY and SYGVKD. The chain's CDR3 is CAISDLPTNGAYEQYF. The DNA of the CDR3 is TGTGCCATCAGTGATCTACCAACTAATGGAGCCTACGAGCAGTACTTC.

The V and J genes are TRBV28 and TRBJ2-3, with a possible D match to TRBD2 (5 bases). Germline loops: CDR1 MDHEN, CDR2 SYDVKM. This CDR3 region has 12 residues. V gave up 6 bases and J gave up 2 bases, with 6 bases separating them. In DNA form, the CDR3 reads TGTGCCAGCAGCCTAGCCACAGATACGCAGTATTTT. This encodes CASSLATDTQYF.

In nucleotides, the CDR3 is TGTGCCAGCAGCCAACAGGGGGGCCTTGGGGTCGAGCAGTACTTC. It codes for CASSQQGGLGVEQYF. This chain uses TRBV7-9 with TRBJ2-7; the match to TRBD1 covers 8 bases. V lost 5 bases, J lost 6 bases, and 12 bases stayed unmatched. CDR1 SEHNR and CDR2 FQNEAQ come from the germline V gene (reference sequence). CDR3 length equals 15 residues.

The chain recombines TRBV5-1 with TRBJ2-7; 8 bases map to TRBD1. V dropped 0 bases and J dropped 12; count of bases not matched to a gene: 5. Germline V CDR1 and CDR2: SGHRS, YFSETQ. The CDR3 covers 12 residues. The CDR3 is CASSLEGQGGYF. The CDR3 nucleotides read TGCGCCAGCAGCTTGGAAGGACAGGGAGGGTACTTC.

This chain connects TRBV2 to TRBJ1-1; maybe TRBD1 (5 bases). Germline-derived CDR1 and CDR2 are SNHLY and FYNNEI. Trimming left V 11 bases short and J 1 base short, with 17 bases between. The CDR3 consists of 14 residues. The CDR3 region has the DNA TGTGCCCTCCTTGTGGGGGGTAAGAACACTGAAGCTTTCTTT. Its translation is CALLVGGKNTEAFF.

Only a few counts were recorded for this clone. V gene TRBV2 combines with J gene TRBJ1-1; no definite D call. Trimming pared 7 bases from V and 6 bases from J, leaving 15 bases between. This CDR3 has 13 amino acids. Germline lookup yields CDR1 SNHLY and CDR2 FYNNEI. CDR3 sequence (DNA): TGTGCCAGCAATTCCCAAGGGAGTCCTGAAGCTTTCTTT. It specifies CASNSQGSPEAFF.

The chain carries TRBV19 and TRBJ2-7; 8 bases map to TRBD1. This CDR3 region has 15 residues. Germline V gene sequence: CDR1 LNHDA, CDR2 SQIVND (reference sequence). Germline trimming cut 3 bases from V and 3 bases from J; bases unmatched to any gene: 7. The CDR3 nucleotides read TGTGCCAGTAGTATGTCAGGGGGCGCCTTCTACGAGCAGTACTTC. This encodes CASSMSGGAFYEQYF.

The CDR3 here is CASIPGDYLMNTEAFF. DNA of the CDR3: TGCGCCAGCATACCGGGGGATTACCTAATGAACACTGAAGCTTTCTTT. The V and J genes are TRBV5-1 and TRBJ1-1; TRBD1 might be the D (5 bases). The CDR3 is made up of 16 amino acids. Germline assignment: CDR1 SGHRS and CDR2 YFSETQ. Between the trimmed V and J ends, which lost 6 bases and 0 bases, there was a span of 18 bases.

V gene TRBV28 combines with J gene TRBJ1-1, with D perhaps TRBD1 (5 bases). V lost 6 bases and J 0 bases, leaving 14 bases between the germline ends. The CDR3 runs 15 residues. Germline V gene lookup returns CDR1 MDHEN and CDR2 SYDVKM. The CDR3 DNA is TGTGCCAGCAGGTCTTCGGAGGGGCTGAACACTGAAGCTTTCTTT. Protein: CASRSSEGLNTEAFF.

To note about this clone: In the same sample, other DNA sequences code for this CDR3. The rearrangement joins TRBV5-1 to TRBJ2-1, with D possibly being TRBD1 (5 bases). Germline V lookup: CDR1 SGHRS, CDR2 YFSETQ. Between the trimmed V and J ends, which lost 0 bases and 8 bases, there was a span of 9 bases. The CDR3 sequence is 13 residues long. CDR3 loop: CASSLGQGYEQFF. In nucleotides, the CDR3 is TGCGCCAGCAGCTTGGGCCAGGGCTATGAGCAGTTCTTC.

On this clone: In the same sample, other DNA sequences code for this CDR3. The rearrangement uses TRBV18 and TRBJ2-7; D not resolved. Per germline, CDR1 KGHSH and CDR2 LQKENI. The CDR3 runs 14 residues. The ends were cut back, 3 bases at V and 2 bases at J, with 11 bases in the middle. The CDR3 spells CASSPPSGPYEQYF. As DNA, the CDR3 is TGTGCCAGCTCACCGCCTTCTGGCCCCTACGAGCAGTACTTC.

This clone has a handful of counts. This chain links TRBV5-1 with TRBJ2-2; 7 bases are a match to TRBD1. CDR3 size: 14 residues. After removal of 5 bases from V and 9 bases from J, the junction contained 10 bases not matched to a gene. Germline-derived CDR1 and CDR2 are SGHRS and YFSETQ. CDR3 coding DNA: TGCGCCAGCAGAACAGGGGCCGGCATCCGGGAGCTGTTTTTT. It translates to CASRTGAGIRELFF. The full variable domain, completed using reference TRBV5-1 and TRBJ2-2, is KAGVTQTPRYLIKTRGQQVTLSCSPISGHRSVSWYQQTPGQGLQFLFEYFSETQRNKGNFPGRFSGRQFSNSRSEMNVSTLELGDSALYLCASRTGAGIRELFFGEGSRLTVL.

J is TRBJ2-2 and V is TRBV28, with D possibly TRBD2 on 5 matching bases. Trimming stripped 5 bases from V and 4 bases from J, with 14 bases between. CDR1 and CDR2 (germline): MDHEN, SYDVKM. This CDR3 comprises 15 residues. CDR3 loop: CASSPFGRGTGELFF. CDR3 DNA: TGTGCCAGCAGTCCTTTCGGCCGGGGCACCGGGGAGCTGTTTTTT.

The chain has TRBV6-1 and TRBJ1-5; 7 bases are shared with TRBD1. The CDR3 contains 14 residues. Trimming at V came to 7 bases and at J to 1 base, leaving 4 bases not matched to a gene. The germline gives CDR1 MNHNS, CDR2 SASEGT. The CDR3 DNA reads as TGTGCCAGCAAAGGGGGCGCGAGCAATCAGCCCCAGCATTTT. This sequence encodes CASKGGASNQPQHF.

DNA for the CDR3: TGTGCCAGCTCCCCCTCGGGACAGCTGCTCGAAGCTTTCTTT. Encoded protein: CASSPSGQLLEAFF. This chain uses TRBV18 with TRBJ1-1; 7 bases align to TRBD1. The CDR3 has 14 residues. The V gene's germline CDR1 is KGHSH and CDR2 LQKENI. V lost 6 bases and J lost 8; bases outside the gene matches: 12.

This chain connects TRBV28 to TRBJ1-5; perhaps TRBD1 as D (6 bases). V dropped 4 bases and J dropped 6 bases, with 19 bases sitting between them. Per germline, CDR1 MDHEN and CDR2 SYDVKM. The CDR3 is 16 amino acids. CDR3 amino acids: CASSYERGKVGQPQHF. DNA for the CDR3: TGTGCCAGCAGTTACGAGAGGGGGAAGGTCGGTCAGCCCCAGCATTTT. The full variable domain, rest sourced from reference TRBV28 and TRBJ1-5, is DVKVTQSSRYLVKRTGEKVFLECVQDMDHENMFWYRQDPGLGLRLIYFSYDVKMKEKGDIPEGYSVSREKKERFSLILESASTNQTSMYLCASSYERGKVGQPQHFGDGTRLSIL.

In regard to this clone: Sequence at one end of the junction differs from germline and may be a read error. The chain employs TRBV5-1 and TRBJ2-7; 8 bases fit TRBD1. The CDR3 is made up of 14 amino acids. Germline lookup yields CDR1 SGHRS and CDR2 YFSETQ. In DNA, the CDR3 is TGCGCCAGCGGAATAAGAGGACAGGGCTACAAGCAGTACTTC. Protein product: CASGIRGQGYKQYF. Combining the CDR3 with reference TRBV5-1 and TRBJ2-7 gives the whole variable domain KAGVTQTPRYLIKTRGQQVTLSCSPISGHRSVSWYQQTPGQGLQFLFEYFSETQRNKGNFPGRFSGRQFSNSRSEMNVSTLELGDSALYLCASGIRGQGYKQYFGPGTRLTVT.

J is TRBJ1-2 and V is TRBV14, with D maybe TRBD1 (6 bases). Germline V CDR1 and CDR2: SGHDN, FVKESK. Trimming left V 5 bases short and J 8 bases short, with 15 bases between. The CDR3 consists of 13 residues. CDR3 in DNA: TGTGCCAGCAGCTCCCGCAGGGGCGACGGCTACACCTTC. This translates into CASSSRRGDGYTF.

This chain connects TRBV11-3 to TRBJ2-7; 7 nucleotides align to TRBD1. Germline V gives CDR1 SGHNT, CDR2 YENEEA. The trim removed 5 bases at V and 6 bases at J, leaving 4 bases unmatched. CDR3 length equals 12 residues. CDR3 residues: CASSVDRAEQYF. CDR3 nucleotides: TGTGCCAGCAGCGTTGACAGGGCCGAGCAGTACTTC.

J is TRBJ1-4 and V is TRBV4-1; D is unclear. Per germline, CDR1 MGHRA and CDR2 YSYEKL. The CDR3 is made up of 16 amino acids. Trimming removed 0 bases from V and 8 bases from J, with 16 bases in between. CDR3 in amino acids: CASSQDLTVFGEKLFF. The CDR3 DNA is TGCGCCAGCAGCCAAGATCTGACGGTCTTCGGGGAAAAACTGTTTTTT.